These 23 T cell receptor beta chains were all obtained from the same sample, sequenced in a study of blood T cell repertoires in COVID-19. Data came from immunoSEQ multiplex PCR; TCRdb stores just in-frame clones and leaves some out. The sample holds about 9,900 clones, roughly 77% seen once. The specimen sequenced was peripheral blood. The receptors here all came from a man between 60 and 70 years old with active COVID-19.

The chain couples TRBV5-1 to TRBJ1-6, with a possible D match to TRBD1 (6 bases). The CDR3 sequence is 15 residues long. V was clipped by 8 bases and J by 3 bases, with 15 bases between them. Germline lookup yields CDR1 SGHRS and CDR2 YFSETQ. The CDR3 loop reads CASHKGGVYNSPLHF. The CDR3 DNA sequence: TGCGCCAGTCACAAAGGGGGGGTCTATAATTCACCCCTCCACTTT. The variable domain in full, with the rest retrieved from reference TRBV5-1 and TRBJ1-6, is KAGVTQTPRYLIKTRGQQVTLSCSPISGHRSVSWYQQTPGQGLQFLFEYFSETQRNKGNFPGRFSGRQFSNSRSEMNVSTLELGDSALYLCASHKGGVYNSPLHFGNGTRLTVT.

The chain recombines TRBV5-1 with TRBJ2-7; a possible D gene is TRBD1 (5 bases). Trimming shortened V by 0 bases and J by 6 bases, and 13 bases separated the two germline ends. Germline lookup yields CDR1 SGHRS and CDR2 YFSETQ. This CDR3 region has 14 residues. Here the CDR3 reads CASSLAQGYGEQYF. CDR3 nucleotides: TGCGCCAGCAGCTTGGCCCAGGGCTATGGCGAGCAGTACTTC.

This chain joins TRBV7-3 and TRBJ2-1; TRBD1 matches at 7 bases. Germline V gene sequence: CDR1 SGHTA, CDR2 FQGTGA. This CDR3 has 13 amino acids. With V trimmed by 5 bases and J by 8 bases, 6 bases remained unmatched. The CDR3 region has the DNA TGTGCCAGCAGCCGCGGCACAGGGGATGAGCAGTTCTTC. Amino acid sequence: CASSRGTGDEQFF.

V is TRBV6-6 and J is TRBJ2-7; 9 bases align to TRBD2. This CDR3 has 15 residues. Germline trimming cut 2 bases from V and 0 bases from J; bases unmatched to any gene: 2. From germline, CDR1 is MNHNY and CDR2 SVGAGI (reference sequence). The CDR3: CASSYGRGGSYEQYF. The CDR3 region has the DNA TGTGCCAGCAGTTACGGGCGGGGGGGCTCCTACGAGCAGTACTTC.

The rearrangement uses TRBV9 and TRBJ2-2, with D possibly being TRBD2 (6 bases). This CDR3 is built from 16 residues. Germline CDR1 and CDR2: SGDLS and YYNGEE. V was cut by 0 bases and J by 4 bases, with 13 bases left in between. The CDR3 DNA sequence: TGTGCCAGCAGCGTAGCTTCGACTAGACGCACCGGGGAGCTGTTTTTT. It yields the protein CASSVASTRRTGELFF.

This clone has a handful of counts. V usage is TRBV7-9 and J usage is TRBJ1-1, with D possibly being TRBD1 (6 bases). With 1 base removed from V and 10 bases from J, the gap between germline ends came to 13 bases. Germline lookup yields CDR1 SEHNR and CDR2 FQNEAQ (reference sequence). The CDR3 spans 13 residues. The CDR3 region has the DNA TGTGCCAGCAGCTTAGGGCAGGGGATAGGAGCTTTCTTT. Its translation: CASSLGQGIGAFF. Complete variable domain (other parts from reference TRBV7-9 and TRBJ1-1): DTGVSQNPRHKITKRGQNVTFRCDPISEHNRLYWYRQTLGQGPEFLTYFQNEAQLEKSRLLSDRFSAERPKGSFSTLEIQRTEQGDSAMYLCASSLGQGIGAFFGQGTRLTVV.

As DNA, the CDR3 is TGTGCCAGCAGTAGGGGTGCAGGGGCGGGCAATCAGCCCCAGCATTTT. Amino acid sequence: CASSRGAGAGNQPQHF. The chain couples TRBV6-6 to TRBJ1-5; D might be TRBD1 (6 bases). The CDR3 consists of 16 residues. Deletions cut 5 bases from V and 2 bases from J, with 16 bases between. The V gene's germline CDR1 is MNHNY and CDR2 SVGAGI (reference sequence).

This clone has only one observation. V usage is TRBV7-2 and J usage is TRBJ1-2; 10 nucleotides agree with TRBD1. CDR3 size: 15 residues. Germline V CDR1 and CDR2: SGHTA, FQGNSA. The V gene end was trimmed by 5 bases and the J gene end by 7 bases; junction bases not matched to a gene: 10. This CDR3 reads CASSPRTGGQFGYTF. The CDR3 DNA reads TGTGCCAGCAGCCCCCGGACAGGGGGACAGTTTGGCTACACCTTC. Together with reference TRBV7-2 and TRBJ1-2, the CDR3 gives the full variable domain: GAGVSQSPSNKVTEKGKDVELRCDPISGHTALYWYRQSLGQGLEFLIYFQGNSAPDKSGLPSDRFSAERTGGSVSTLTIQRTQQEDSAVYLCASSPRTGGQFGYTFGSGTRLTVV.

A single count supports this clone. V is TRBV11-2 and J is TRBJ2-7; D unresolved. Deletions cut 0 bases from V and 0 bases from J, with 18 bases between. Germline CDR1 SGHAT, CDR2 FQNNGV. This CDR3 is built from 18 residues. CDR3 residues: CASSLDSLRLTHSYEQYF. CDR3 DNA: TGTGCCAGCAGCTTAGATTCCCTACGACTCACCCACTCCTACGAGCAGTACTTC.

CDR3 bases: TGTGCCAGCAGCCAAGAGGGGGGTAGGGTTAGGCAGTTCTTC. Amino acids: CASSQEGGRVRQFF. This rearrangement joins TRBV3-1 (or the pseudogene TRBV3-2) to TRBJ2-1, with D maybe TRBD2 (6 bases). The CDR3 is 14 residues long. Germline values: CDR1 LGHDT, CDR2 YNNKEL (reference sequence). V lost 0 bases and J 12 bases, leaving 15 bases between the germline ends.

The V and J genes are TRBV11-3 and TRBJ2-5; no firm D call. Germline lookup yields CDR1 SGHNT and CDR2 YENEEA. The CDR3 is made up of 14 amino acids. V shed 2 bases and J shed 3 bases, with 10 bases lying between them. CDR3 in amino acids: CASSLRAKEETQYF. CDR3 DNA: TGTGCCAGCAGCTTAAGAGCGAAAGAAGAGACCCAGTACTTC.

This sequence joins TRBV5-4 and TRBJ2-3; 9 bases are shared with TRBD2. The germline V gene encodes CDR1 SGHNT and CDR2 YYREEE (reference sequence). With 2 bases clipped from V and 4 bases from J, the junction kept 5 bases outside the gene matches. CDR3 length: 15 residues. This CDR3 is CASSFERGVSDTQYF. CDR3 nucleotides: TGTGCCAGCAGCTTTGAGCGGGGGGTATCAGATACGCAGTATTTT.

V gene TRBV19 combines with J gene TRBJ2-5; 12 nucleotides agree with TRBD2. The trim removed 9 bases at V and 3 bases at J, leaving 2 bases unmatched. The CDR3 is 13 amino acids. Per the germline V gene, CDR1 is LNHDA and CDR2 is SQIVND (reference sequence). The CDR3 sequence: CASGLAGKETQYF. DNA of the CDR3: TGTGCCAGCGGACTAGCGGGGAAAGAGACCCAGTACTTC. Complete variable domain (other parts from reference TRBV19 and TRBJ2-5): DGGITQSPKYLFRKEGQNVTLSCEQNLNHDAMYWYRQDPGQGLRLIYYSQIVNDFQKGDIAEGYSVSREKKESFPLTVTSAQKNPTAFYLCASGLAGKETQYFGPGTRLLVL.

The genes are TRBV7-9 and TRBJ1-1; the match to TRBD1 covers 8 bases. The CDR3 is 16 residues long. Germline CDR1 reads SEHNR; CDR2 reads FQNEAQ (reference sequence). The J segment lost 6 bases and the V segment lost 5 bases, leaving 14 bases of the junction unmatched. In nucleotides, the CDR3 is TGTGCCAGCAGCCCAGGACAGGGTAAGAAGGGGGCTGAAGCTTTCTTT. This encodes CASSPGQGKKGAEAFF.

The CDR3 is CASSYFVRNNNEQFF. In DNA form, the CDR3 reads TGTGCCAGCAGTTACTTCGTCAGAAATAACAATGAGCAGTTCTTC. The J gene is TRBJ2-1, the V gene TRBV6-5; no clear D gene. Germline V gene sequence: CDR1 MNHEY, CDR2 SVGAGI. CDR3 length: 15 residues. V dropped 1 base and J dropped 5 bases, with 12 bases sitting between them.

The chain joins TRBV3-1 (or the pseudogene TRBV3-2) to TRBJ1-6, with 10 bases identical to TRBD1. The CDR3 consists of 15 residues. Germline V gives CDR1 LGHDT, CDR2 YNNKEL (reference sequence). With 4 bases clipped from V and 7 bases from J, the junction kept 4 bases outside the gene matches. CDR3 region: CASSPMDRGNSPLHF. The CDR3 coding sequence is TGTGCCAGCAGCCCCATGGACAGGGGGAATTCACCCCTCCACTTT.

This rearrangement joins TRBV2 to TRBJ1-5, with 7 bases matching TRBD1. CDR1 is SNHLY, CDR2 FYNNEI, per germline. This CDR3 is 15 amino acids long. Germline trimming cut 7 bases from V and 4 bases from J; bases unmatched to any gene: 10. The CDR3 reads CASKERDRPNQPQHF. In DNA, the CDR3 is TGTGCCAGCAAAGAAAGGGACAGACCAAATCAGCCCCAGCATTTT.

This chain joins TRBV6-6 and TRBJ2-7; TRBD2 matches 10 bases. Germline values: CDR1 MNHNY, CDR2 SVGAGI (reference sequence). V dropped 2 bases and J dropped 2; count of bases not matched to a gene: 3. This CDR3 has 15 residues. This chain's CDR3 is CASSYEREGPYEQYF. The CDR3 coding sequence is TGTGCCAGCAGTTACGAGCGGGAGGGCCCCTACGAGCAGTACTTC.

In the case of this clone: One end of the junction is discordant with germline, which a read error may explain. Additional DNA sequences in this sample encode the identical CDR3. The chain carries TRBV15 and TRBJ1-2; the D is unclear. The CDR3 consists of 15 residues. Germline V gene data show CDR1 as LNHNV and CDR2 as YYDKDF (reference sequence). CDR3 DNA sequence: TGTGCCACCAGCAGAGATTGGGAGGGATTCTATGGCTACACTTTC. Its protein product is CATSRDWEGFYGYTF. The entire variable domain, with the rest obtained from reference TRBV15 and TRBJ1-2, is as follows: DAMVIQNPRYQVTQFGKPVTLSCSQTLNHNVMYWYQQKSSQAPKLLFHYYDKDFNNEADTPDNFQSRRPNTSFCFLDIRSPGLGDTAMYLCATSRDWEGFYGYTFGSGTRLTVV.

This clone was recorded a few times. The rearrangement joins TRBV6-5 to TRBJ2-7; 15 positions match TRBD2. V lost 2 bases, J lost 4 bases, and 3 bases stayed unmatched. This CDR3 comprises 16 residues. Germline loops: CDR1 MNHEY, CDR2 SVGAGI. The CDR3 protein is CASSYRGLAGGYEQYF. The CDR3 bases are TGTGCCAGCAGTTACAGAGGACTAGCGGGAGGGTACGAGCAGTACTTC.

The chain has TRBV7-3 and TRBJ1-2, with 9 bases lining up with TRBD1. CDR1 is SGHTA, CDR2 FQGTGA, per germline. Germline trimming cut 5 bases from V and 4 bases from J; bases unmatched to any gene: 5. The CDR3 contains 14 residues. This CDR3 is CASSATGGGYGYTF. CDR3 in DNA: TGTGCCAGCAGCGCAACAGGGGGCGGCTATGGCTACACCTTC.

The rearrangement joins TRBV24-1 to TRBJ2-7; D may be TRBD2 (5 bases). The CDR3 sequence is 11 residues long. Trimming stripped 6 bases from V and 6 bases from J, with 8 bases between. Germline V gene lookup returns CDR1 KGHDR and CDR2 SFDVKD. For the CDR3, the DNA is TGTGCCACCAGTAGGGCGGGCGAGCAGTACTTC. Its translation is CATSRAGEQYF.

This sequence joins TRBV29-1 and TRBJ1-4, with TRBD1 identical over 8 bases. The CDR3 loop spans 14 amino acids. Germline CDR1 reads SQVTM; CDR2 reads ANQGSEA. V gave up 7 bases and J gave up 4 bases; unmatched junction bases: 8. The CDR3 DNA sequence: TGCAGCGCCCAGGGGGCGCCGGATAATGAAAAACTGTTTTTT. It encodes CSAQGAPDNEKLFF. Variable domain in full (rest from reference TRBV29-1 and TRBJ1-4): SAVISQKPSRDICQRGTSLTIQCQVDSQVTMMFWYRQQPGQSLTLIATANQGSEATYESGFVIDKFPISRPNLTFSTLTVSNMSPEDSSIYLCSAQGAPDNEKLFFGSGTQLSVL.